These 3 T cell receptor beta chains were sequenced from one sample in a study of OX40 agonist ivuxolimab in advanced cancers. TCRdb's table, derived via immunoSEQ multiplex PCR, lists solely in-frame clones and lacks some. Altogether tens of thousands of clones are present, 81% being singletons, with the ten largest covering around 32%. The sample consisted of CD4+ or CD8+ T cells sorted from blood, taken in a trial of the OX40 agonist ivuxolimab. The receptor set was obtained from an adult with an advanced solid tumor such as melanoma, head and neck, liver or kidney cancer.

This clone occurred a few times. This chain connects TRBV11-2 to TRBJ2-7, with D possibly called TRBD1 or TRBD2 (5 bases each). Germline loops: CDR1 SGHAT, CDR2 FQNNGV. The germline V and J ends were trimmed by 9 bases and 2 bases, with 11 bases remaining between them. This CDR3 is built from 12 residues. The CDR3 sequence: CARGPLPYEQYF. The DNA of the CDR3 is TGTGCCAGGGGACCTCTCCCCTACGAGCAGTACTTC.

This chain uses TRBV6-5 with TRBJ1-2, with a tentative D call TRBD1 (6 bases). CDR1 MNHEY and CDR2 SVGAGI come from the germline V gene. V was pared by 0 bases and J by 2 bases, with 13 bases between. The length of the CDR3 is 16 residues. The CDR3 sequence: CASSYSAPDRNYGYTF. The CDR3 DNA reads as TGTGCCAGCAGTTACTCTGCCCCGGACAGAAACTATGGCTACACCTTC.

V gene TRBV29-1 combines with J gene TRBJ1-2, with 8 bases fitting TRBD1. From germline, CDR1 is SQVTM and CDR2 ANQGSEA. The CDR3 has 12 amino acids. V lost 4 bases and J lost 2; bases outside the gene matches: 0. The CDR3 spells CSVGTGNYGYTF. In DNA, the CDR3 is TGCAGCGTTGGGACAGGGAACTATGGCTACACCTTC.